This T cell receptor beta chain comes out of a study of cytotoxic CD8 clonotypes in ibrutinib-treated CLL. Study-wide background: An average of around 250,000 productive templates and approximately 90,000 productive rearrangements was obtained per sample.

Overall study findings and caveats: Exceeding age-matched healthy donors, baseline clonality also tracked the counts of circulating CD8+ T cells. Baseline levels were approached again at progression, after clonality had risen at ibrutinib response. Public clonotypes proved infrequent, and on treatment they shrank or remained steady.

CDR1 and CDR2 (germline): SGHTA, FQGNSA. This CDR3 region has 11 residues. The ends were cut back, 4 bases at V and 11 bases at J, with 11 bases in the middle. This clone was observed a few times. Its antigen remains unknown. TCRdb keeps only in-frame clones here, not all; method: immunoSEQ multiplex PCR. The sample lists roughly 52,000 clones; 45% to 55% were seen once. The chain recombines TRBV7-2 with TRBJ1-1; D gene uncertain. The source material was PBMCs, sampled after 12 months of ibrutinib treatment. The clonotype was recovered from a human donor with chronic lymphocytic leukemia. The CDR3 here is CASSSAESAFF. The CDR3 coding sequence is TGTGCCAGCAGCTCTGCGGAATCCGCTTTCTTT. The entire variable domain, with the rest obtained from reference TRBV7-2 and TRBJ1-1, is as follows: GAGVSQSPSNKVTEKGKDVELRCDPISGHTALYWYRQSLGQGLEFLIYFQGNSAPDKSGLPSDRFSAERTGGSVSTLTIQRTQQEDSAVYLCASSSAESAFFGQGTRLTVV.